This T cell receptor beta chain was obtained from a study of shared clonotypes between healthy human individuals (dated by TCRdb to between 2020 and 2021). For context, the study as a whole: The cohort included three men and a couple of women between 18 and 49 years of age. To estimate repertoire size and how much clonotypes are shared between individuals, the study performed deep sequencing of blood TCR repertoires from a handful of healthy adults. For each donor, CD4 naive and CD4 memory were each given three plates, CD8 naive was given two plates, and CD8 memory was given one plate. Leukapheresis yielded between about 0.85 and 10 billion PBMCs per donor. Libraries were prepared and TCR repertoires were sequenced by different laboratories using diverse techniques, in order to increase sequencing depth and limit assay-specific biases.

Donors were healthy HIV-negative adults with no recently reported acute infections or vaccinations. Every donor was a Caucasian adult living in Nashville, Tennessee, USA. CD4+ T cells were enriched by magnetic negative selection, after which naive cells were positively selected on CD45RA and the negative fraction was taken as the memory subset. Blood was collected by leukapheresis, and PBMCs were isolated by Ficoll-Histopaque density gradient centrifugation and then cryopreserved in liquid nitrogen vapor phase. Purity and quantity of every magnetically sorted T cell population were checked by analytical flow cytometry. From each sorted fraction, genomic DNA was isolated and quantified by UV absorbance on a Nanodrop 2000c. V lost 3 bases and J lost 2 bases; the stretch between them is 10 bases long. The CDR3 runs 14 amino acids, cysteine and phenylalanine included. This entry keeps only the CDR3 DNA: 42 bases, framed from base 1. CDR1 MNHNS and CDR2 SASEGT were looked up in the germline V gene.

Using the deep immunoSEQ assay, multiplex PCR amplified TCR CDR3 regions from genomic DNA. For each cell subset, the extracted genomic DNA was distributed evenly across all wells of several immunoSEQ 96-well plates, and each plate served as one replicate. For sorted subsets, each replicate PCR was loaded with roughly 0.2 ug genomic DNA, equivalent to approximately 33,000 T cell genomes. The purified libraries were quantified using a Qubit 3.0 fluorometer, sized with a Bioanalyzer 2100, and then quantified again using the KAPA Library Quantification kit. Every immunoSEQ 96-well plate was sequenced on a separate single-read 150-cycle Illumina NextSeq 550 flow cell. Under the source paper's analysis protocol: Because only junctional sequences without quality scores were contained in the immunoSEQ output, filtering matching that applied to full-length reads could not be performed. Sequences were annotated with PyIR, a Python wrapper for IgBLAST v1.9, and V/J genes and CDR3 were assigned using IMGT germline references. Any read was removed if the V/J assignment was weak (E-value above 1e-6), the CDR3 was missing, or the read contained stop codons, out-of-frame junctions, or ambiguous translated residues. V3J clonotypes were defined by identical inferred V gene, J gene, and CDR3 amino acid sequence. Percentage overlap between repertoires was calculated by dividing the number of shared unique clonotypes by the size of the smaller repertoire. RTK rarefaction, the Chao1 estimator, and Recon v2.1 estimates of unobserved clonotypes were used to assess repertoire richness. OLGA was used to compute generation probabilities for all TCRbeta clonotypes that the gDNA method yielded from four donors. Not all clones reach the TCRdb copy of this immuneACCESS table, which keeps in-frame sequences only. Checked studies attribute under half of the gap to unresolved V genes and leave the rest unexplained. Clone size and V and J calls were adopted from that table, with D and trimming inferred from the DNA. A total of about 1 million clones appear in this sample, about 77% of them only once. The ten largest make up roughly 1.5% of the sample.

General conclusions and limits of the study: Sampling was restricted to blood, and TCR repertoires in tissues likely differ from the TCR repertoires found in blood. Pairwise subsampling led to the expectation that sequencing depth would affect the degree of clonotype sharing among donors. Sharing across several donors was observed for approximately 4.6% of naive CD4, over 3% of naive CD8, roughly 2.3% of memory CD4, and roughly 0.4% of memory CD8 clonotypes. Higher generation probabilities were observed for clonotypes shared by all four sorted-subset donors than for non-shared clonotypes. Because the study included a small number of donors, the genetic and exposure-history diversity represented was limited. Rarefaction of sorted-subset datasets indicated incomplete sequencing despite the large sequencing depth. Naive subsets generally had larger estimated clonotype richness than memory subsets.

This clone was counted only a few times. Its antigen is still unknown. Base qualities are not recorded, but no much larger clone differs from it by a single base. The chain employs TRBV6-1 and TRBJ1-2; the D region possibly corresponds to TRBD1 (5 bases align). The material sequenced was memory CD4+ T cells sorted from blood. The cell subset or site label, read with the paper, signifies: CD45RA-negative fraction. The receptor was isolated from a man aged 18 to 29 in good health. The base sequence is TGTGCCAGCAGTGATCCGACAGTGAACTATGGCTACACCTTC. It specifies CASSDPTVNYGYTF.